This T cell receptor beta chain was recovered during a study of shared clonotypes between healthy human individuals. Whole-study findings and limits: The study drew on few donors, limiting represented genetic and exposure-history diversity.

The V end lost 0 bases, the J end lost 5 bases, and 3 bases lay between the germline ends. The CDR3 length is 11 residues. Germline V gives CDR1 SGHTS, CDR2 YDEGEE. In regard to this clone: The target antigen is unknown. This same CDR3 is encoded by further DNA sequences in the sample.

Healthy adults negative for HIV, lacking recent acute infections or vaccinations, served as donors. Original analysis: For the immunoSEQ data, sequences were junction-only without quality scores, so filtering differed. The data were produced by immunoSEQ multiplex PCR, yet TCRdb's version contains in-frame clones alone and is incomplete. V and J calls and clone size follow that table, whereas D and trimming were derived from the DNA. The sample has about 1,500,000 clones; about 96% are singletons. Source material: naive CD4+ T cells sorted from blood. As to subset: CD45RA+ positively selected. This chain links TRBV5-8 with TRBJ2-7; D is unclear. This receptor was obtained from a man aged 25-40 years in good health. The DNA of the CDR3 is TGTGCCAGCAGCTTGGCCCACGAGCAGTACTTC. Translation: CASSLAHEQYF.